The clone carrying this T cell receptor (beta chain) came up many times. Antigen: not known. The sample is drawn from a study of T cells in Graves' hyperthyroidism and ophthalmopathy. Amplification of TCR beta CDR3 regions was performed using RNA transcripts as template. Researchers ran a first-round RT-PCR on the TCR CDR3 using the HTBI primer set. MiXCR was run by TCRdb on the multiplex PCR reads, yielding one entry per CDR3 protein. The sample holds about 600,000 distinct CDR3 sequences, approximately 14% seen once. Study results and limitations: Most thyroid clonotypes that were expanded above 0.001 also turned up in blood.

Under 3 months was the duration of disease in ophthalmopathy patients, who also had a Clinical Activity Score of at least 3 and a NOSPECS grade of at least 4. The diagnostic basis comprised clinical symptoms, serum thyroxine and TRAb, thyroid ultrasound and orbital computed tomography. The PBMCs were sourced from fresh peripheral blood (approximately 9.6 ml). The sequenced material came from blood. The receptor was isolated from a young woman with Graves' ophthalmopathy.

The DNA of the CDR3 is TGCAGTGCGGATAACAGGGGCCACTCCTACGAGCAGTACTTC. Translated: CSADNRGHSYEQYF. The chain uses TRBV20-1 and TRBJ2-7, with TRBD1 matching 7 bases. Germline lookup yields CDR1 DFQATT and CDR2 SNEGSKA (reference sequence). The CDR3 is made up of 14 amino acids. J lost 0 bases, V lost 6 bases, and 8 bases had no gene match.